This entry lists 20 T cell receptor beta chains sequenced from one sample in a study of CD8 T cells in ankylosing spondylitis (dated by TCRdb to the late 2010s). General conclusions and limits of the study: Blood from ankylosing spondylitis patients appeared to be characterized by a TCR beta motif composed of about eight highly homologous amino acid variants.

Their antigens remain unidentified. Receptors were amplified or captured by 5' RACE. Sequencing was carried out with an Illumina HiSeq 2500. Using fastp trimming at Q25 and MiXCR clonotype assembly, TCRdb reanalyzed the public sequencing data and kept in-frame beta chains. Rows matching on CDR3 protein sequence are summarized as one entry with the most common DNA and genes. The sample yields around 140,000 distinct CDR3 sequences; 17% were counted once. Of the sample, about 33% is held by the ten largest clones. The sequencing sample was made of blood, either unsorted or a sorted T cell fraction (not recorded which). Source of these receptors: a male donor with ankylosing spondylitis.

CDR3 in amino acids: CSAVGSEAFF. The CDR3 DNA reads TGCAGCGCCGTAGGGAGTGAAGCTTTCTTT. This chain uses TRBV29-1 with TRBJ1-1, with no clear D. V lost 7 bases, J lost 7 bases, and 10 bases lay in between. This CDR3 comprises 10 residues. Germline CDR1 is SQVTM and CDR2 is ANQGSEA.

The chain joins TRBV5-1 to TRBJ2-3; TRBD2 matches at 9 bases. J lost 4 bases, V lost 4 bases, and 1 base had no gene match. The CDR3 runs 13 residues. Germline V lookup: CDR1 SGHRS, CDR2 YFSETQ. CDR3 sequence (DNA): TGCGCCAGCAGCGGACTAGCGTCAGATACGCAGTATTTT. This gives the protein CASSGLASDTQYF.

This clonotype has a handful of counts. This sequence joins TRBV9 and TRBJ2-2; D is possibly TRBD1 (5 bases). The germline V and J ends were trimmed by 0 bases and 2 bases, with 11 bases remaining between them. The V gene's germline CDR1 is SGDLS and CDR2 YYNGEE. The CDR3 runs to 16 residues. The CDR3 sequence is CASSVGGAYNTGELFF. CDR3 coding DNA: TGTGCCAGCAGCGTAGGTGGGGCATACAACACCGGGGAGCTGTTTTTT.

This clonotype has more than one count but fewer than ten. The chain has TRBV12-3 or TRBV12-4 and TRBJ2-3, with a possible D match to TRBD2 (6 bases). Between the trimmed V and J ends, which lost 3 bases and 6 bases, there was a span of 22 bases. This CDR3 is built from 17 residues. CDR3 sequence: CASSFIRRVARTDTQYF. The CDR3 region has the DNA TGTGCCAGCAGTTTCATAAGGAGGGTAGCCCGAACGGATACGCAGTATTTT.

This chain connects TRBV7-2 to TRBJ2-1; 8 nucleotides align to TRBD2. The CDR3 extends over 15 amino acids. After removal of 1 base from V and 10 bases from J, the junction contained 9 bases not matched to a gene. Germline V gene lookup returns CDR1 SGHTA and CDR2 FQGNSA. The CDR3 coding sequence is TGTGCCAGCAGCTTAGTTCAGACTAGCGCAGGGGAGCAGTTCTTC. Translating gives CASSLVQTSAGEQFF.

This clonotype was observed at least ten times. The genes are TRBV2 and TRBJ2-1; D not certain. Trimming took 2 bases from V and 7 from J, leaving 6 bases between them. CDR3 size: 12 residues. The germline V gene encodes CDR1 SNHLY and CDR2 FYNNEI. CDR3 residues: CASSEWVNEQFF. The CDR3 DNA follows: TGTGCCAGCAGTGAATGGGTAAATGAGCAGTTCTTC. Full variable domain (missing parts from reference TRBV2 and TRBJ2-1): EPEVTQTPSHQVTQMGQEVILRCVPISNHLYFYWYRQILGQKVEFLVSFYNNEISEKSEIFDDQFSVERPDGSNFTLKIRSTKLEDSAMYFCASSEWVNEQFFGPGTRLTVL.

The chain couples TRBV11-2 to TRBJ2-1; D is unclear. The ends were cut back, 2 bases at V and 0 bases at J, with 11 bases in the middle. The germline gives CDR1 SGHAT, CDR2 FQNNGV. This CDR3 contains 16 residues. CDR3 in amino acids: CASSLQSLSSYNEQFF. The CDR3 nucleotides are TGTGCCAGCAGCTTACAGAGCCTAAGCTCCTACAATGAGCAGTTCTTC.

This clonotype was seen a few times. This sequence joins TRBV28 and TRBJ2-2, with 11 positions matching TRBD2. Germline assignment: CDR1 MDHEN and CDR2 SYDVKM. The CDR3 runs 15 residues. The V and J ends lost 7 bases and 5 bases, in that order; junction bases with no gene match: 6. CDR3 in DNA: TGTGCCAGCAAGCCGGGACTAGCGGTTACCGGGGAGCTGTTTTTT. Its translation: CASKPGLAVTGELFF.

This clonotype was seen a handful of times. The genes are TRBV4-2 and TRBJ2-1; D gene ambiguous. The CDR3 has 16 residues. Germline CDR1 is LGHNA and CDR2 is YNFKEQ. Trimming took 0 bases from V and 2 from J, leaving 11 bases between them. The CDR3 loop is CASSQETGSAYNEQFF. For the CDR3, the DNA is TGTGCCAGCAGCCAAGAGACTGGGTCGGCCTACAATGAGCAGTTCTTC.

V is TRBV11-2 and J is TRBJ1-2, with D maybe TRBD1 (5 bases). The CDR3 sequence is 16 residues long. CDR1 SGHAT and CDR2 FQNNGV come from the germline V gene. V was trimmed by 2 bases and J by 4 bases, leaving 17 bases between them. The CDR3 coding sequence is TGTGCCAGCAGCTTACCTGGGGGTCCCGGAGGCTATGGCTACACCTTC. The encoded protein is CASSLPGGPGGYGYTF.

This clonotype was observed at least ten times. The CDR3 loop reads CASSHEEAGRDEQFF. The CDR3 nucleotides are TGTGCCAGCAGCCACGAGGAAGCAGGGAGGGATGAGCAGTTCTTC. This chain connects TRBV7-3 to TRBJ2-1; 7 nucleotides match TRBD2. Losses at the gene ends were 5 bases for V and 8 bases for J; bases not matched to a gene: 12. The CDR3 runs 15 residues. Germline lookup yields CDR1 SGHTA and CDR2 FQGTGA.

To note about this clonotype: At one of its ends the junction is not consistent with the germline gene, which may arise from a read error. CDR3 sequence (DNA): TGTGCCAGCAGGGAAGACAGGGCAGCCCAAGAGACCCAGTACTTT. It translates to CASREDRAAQETQYF. V usage is TRBV7-8 and J usage is TRBJ2-5; TRBD1 agrees at 7 bases. Germline values: CDR1 SGHVS, CDR2 FQNEAQ. CDR3 length equals 15 residues.

This clonotype was seen many times. This chain connects TRBV14 to TRBJ2-3, with D perhaps matching TRBD2 (5 bases). The germline V gene has CDR1 SGHDN and CDR2 FVKESK. This CDR3 spans 13 amino acids. The V end was cut by 5 bases, the J end by 3 bases, with 9 bases between. The CDR3 DNA reads as TGTGCCAGCAGCAGCGGACTTACAGATACGCAGTATTTT. Protein sequence: CASSSGLTDTQYF.

This clonotype came up a few times. The chain links TRBV29-1 to TRBJ2-2; no firm D call. The CDR3 contains 14 residues. CDR1 is SQVTM, CDR2 ANQGSEA, per germline. CDR3: CTVATYLNTGELFF. DNA for the CDR3: TGCACCGTGGCAACTTACTTGAACACCGGGGAGCTGTTTTTT.

This clonotype has a count of ten or more. The gene calls are TRBV25-1 and TRBJ1-1; D not certain. CDR1 MGHDK and CDR2 SYGVNS come from the germline V gene. V lost 3 bases and J lost 4, with 3 bases in between. The length of the CDR3 is 11 residues. Here the CDR3 DNA reads TGTGCCAGCAGTGACGGCACTGAAGCTTTCTTT. Its protein product is CASSDGTEAFF.

Worth noting for this clonotype: One end of the junction varies from germline; a read error may be responsible. The chain is built from TRBV19 and TRBJ1-1; D gene uncertain. Germline lookup yields CDR1 LNHDA and CDR2 SQIVND (reference sequence). The CDR3 length is 12 residues. CDR3 DNA: TGTGCCAGTAGCTCCCCTAGCCCTGAACCTTTCTTT. This encodes CASSSPSPEPFF.

This clonotype was seen a handful of times. This sequence joins TRBV5-4 and TRBJ2-1; D is undetermined. The CDR3 consists of 14 residues. V shed 1 base and J shed 5 bases, with 10 bases lying between them. Per the germline V gene, CDR1 is SGHNT and CDR2 is YYREEE (reference sequence). The CDR3 spells CASSLIGVNNEQFF. In DNA, the CDR3 is TGTGCCAGCAGCTTGATAGGAGTCAACAATGAGCAGTTCTTC. The full variable domain, completed using reference TRBV5-4 and TRBJ2-1, is ETGVTQSPTHLIKTRGQQVTLRCSSQSGHNTVSWYQQALGQGPQFIFQYYREEENGRGNFPPRFSGLQFPNYSSELNVNALELDDSALYLCASSLIGVNNEQFFGPGTRLTVL.

The chain is built from TRBV29-1 and TRBJ2-1; 10 bases agree with TRBD2. Looked up from germline, CDR1 is SQVTM and CDR2 is ANQGSEA. CDR3 length: 15 residues. J was trimmed by 4 bases and V by 6 bases; bases with no gene match: 9. The CDR3 DNA follows: TGCAGCGTAATAACTAGCGGGATTTCGTACAATGAGCAGTTCTTC. It translates to CSVITSGISYNEQFF.

V gene TRBV6-2 or TRBV6-3 combines with J gene TRBJ2-7; maybe TRBD2 (6 bases). This CDR3 has 13 amino acids. The germline gives CDR1 MNHEY, CDR2 SVGEGT. The V end lost 3 bases, the J end lost 3 bases, and 9 bases lay between the germline ends. DNA for the CDR3: TGTGCCAGCAGTTATAGCGGAAGCTACGAGCAGTACTTC. Protein: CASSYSGSYEQYF.

The chain recombines TRBV14 with TRBJ2-1, with D possibly being TRBD2 (5 bases). This CDR3 has 13 amino acids. V gave up 3 bases and J gave up 8 bases, with 11 bases separating them. CDR1 is SGHDN, CDR2 FVKESK, per germline. CDR3 DNA: TGTGCCAGCAGCCATACTAGTCTCTATGAGCAGTTCTTC. It translates to CASSHTSLYEQFF.